One and the same sample provided the 14 T cell receptor beta chains below, sequenced in a study of CXCR3-negative and CXCR3-positive naive CD8 T cells. Study results and caveats: Researchers report that CXCR3-positive naive cells carry more hydrophobic TRB CDR3s than CXCR3-negative naive cells.

Their target antigens are unknown. UMI-labeled TRB cDNA libraries were prepared by 5' RACE. From its re-call of the 5' RACE reads, TCRdb lists each CDR3 protein once, without DNA. This sample carries tens of thousands of distinct CDR3 sequences, with approximately 0.82% going to the ten biggest clones. The sequencing sample was made of naive CXCR3+ CD8+ T cells from blood. Subset: CD45RO-CCR7+CD27+CD95- naive CD8+ T cells expressing CXCR3 (TNR3+). The receptors shown here come from a human donor in good health. Some clones in this sample may be carry-over from other donors' samples.

The chain carries TRBV2 and TRBJ1-1; the D gene TCRdb calls, TRBD1, cannot be checked with no DNA. Per the germline V gene, CDR1 is SNHLY and CDR2 is FYNNEI. The CDR3 extends over 14 amino acids. This chain's CDR3 is CAKSPGGQETEAFF. The full variable domain, in which reference TRBV2 and TRBJ1-1 provide the parts outside the CDR3, is EPEVTQTPSHQVTQMGQEVILRCVPISNHLYFYWYRQILGQKVEFLVSFYNNEISEKSEIFDDQFSVERPDGSNFTLKIRSTKLEDSAMYFCAKSPGGQETEAFFGQGTRLTVV.

J is TRBJ1-5 and V is TRBV6-6; the TCRdb call, TRBD1, lacks DNA for checking. This CDR3 has 15 residues. Germline V CDR1 and CDR2: MNHNY, SVGAGI (reference sequence). The chain's CDR3 is CASSGTGDSNQPQHF.

This chain links TRBV5-1 with TRBJ2-4; TCRdb's D call, TRBD1, is unchecked because there is no DNA. This CDR3 is built from 15 residues. Germline V gene lookup returns CDR1 SGHRS and CDR2 YFSETQ. The CDR3 loop reads CASSLKGTDKNIQYF.

The gene calls are TRBV27 and TRBJ1-2; TCRdb proposes TRBD1, but this gene call is untestable without DNA. There are 13 residues in the CDR3. The V gene's germline CDR1 is MNHEY and CDR2 SMNVEV (reference sequence). CDR3 region: CASSFRGDGGYTF.

This chain joins TRBV20-1 and TRBJ2-7; the TCRdb D gene call, TRBD1, has no DNA to confirm it. The CDR3 spans 11 residues. CDR1 and CDR2 from the germline V gene are DFQATT and SNEGSKA (reference sequence). CDR3: CSAPRGYEQYF.

The chain is built from TRBV6-5 and TRBJ2-5; TCRdb lists TRBD1, though no DNA is available to test this call. The CDR3 contains 14 residues. CDR1 and CDR2 (germline): MNHEY, SVGAGI. The CDR3 here is CASSYSTGGATQYF.

J is TRBJ2-1 and V is TRBV5-1; TCRdb's assignment of TRBD1 cannot be checked, as there is no DNA. This CDR3 has 16 amino acids. Germline CDR1 and CDR2: SGHRS and YFSETQ. The CDR3 protein is CASSPDTGAGGNEQFF.

The genes are TRBV4-1 and TRBJ1-1; TCRdb outputs TRBD1, but without DNA this stays unchecked. This CDR3 comprises 16 residues. The germline V gene has CDR1 MGHRA and CDR2 YSYEKL. CDR3 sequence: CASSQDPLRQTPEAFF.

The gene calls are TRBV6-6 and TRBJ2-4; the TCRdb call, TRBD1, lacks DNA for checking. Germline assignment: CDR1 MNHNY and CDR2 SVGAGI (reference sequence). The CDR3 runs 16 residues. CDR3 loop: CASSDLDRGAKNIQYF.

The chain employs TRBV14 and TRBJ1-1; TCRdb calls TRBD1, which cannot be checked without DNA. The CDR3 runs 16 residues. CDR1 SGHDN and CDR2 FVKESK come from the germline V gene. CDR3 in amino acids: CASSQDRGSSNTEAFF.

Here the CDR3 reads CASSQVQEREEQFF. The rearrangement uses TRBV4-2 and TRBJ2-1. The CDR3 loop spans 14 amino acids. In germline, CDR1 is LGHNA, CDR2 YNFKEQ.

The V and J genes are TRBV13 and TRBJ1-1; TCRdb reports TRBD1, a call that lacks DNA to check it against. The CDR3 length is 16 residues. CDR1 and CDR2 (germline): PRHDT, FYEKMQ (reference sequence). CDR3 sequence reads: CASNLKRGQVNTEAFF.

The rearrangement uses TRBV7-9 and TRBJ1-1. The germline gives CDR1 SEHNR, CDR2 FQNEAQ (reference sequence). CDR3 length equals 17 residues. Here the CDR3 reads CASSLVGTSPPNTEAFF.

The genes are TRBV4-3 and TRBJ2-1; TCRdb gives TRBD2 as the D gene, but with no DNA this cannot be confirmed. The CDR3 is 15 amino acids. Looked up from germline, CDR1 is LGHNA and CDR2 is YSLEER. The CDR3 region is CASSQVAGARNEQFF.